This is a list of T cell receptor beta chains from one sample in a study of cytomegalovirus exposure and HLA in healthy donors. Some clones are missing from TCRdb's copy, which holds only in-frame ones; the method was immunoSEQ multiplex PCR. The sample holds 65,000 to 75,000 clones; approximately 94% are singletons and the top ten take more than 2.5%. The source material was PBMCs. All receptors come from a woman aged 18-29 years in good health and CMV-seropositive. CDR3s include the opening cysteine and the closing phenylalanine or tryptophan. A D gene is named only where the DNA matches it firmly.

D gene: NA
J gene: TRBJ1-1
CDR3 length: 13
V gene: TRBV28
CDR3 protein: CASSFIYSSEAFF
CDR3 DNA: TGTGCCAGCAGTTTTATTTACAGCTCTGAAGCTTTCTTT

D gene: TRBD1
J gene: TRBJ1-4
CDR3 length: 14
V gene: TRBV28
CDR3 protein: CASRRTGANEKLFF
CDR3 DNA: TGTGCCAGCAGACGGACAGGGGCTAATGAAAAACTGTTTTTT

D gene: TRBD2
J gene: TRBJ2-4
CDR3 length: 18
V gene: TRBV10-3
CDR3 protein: CAISESGTSGTPKNIQYF
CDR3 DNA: TGTGCCATCAGTGAGTCTGGGACTAGCGGGACTCCAAAAAACATTCAGTACTTC

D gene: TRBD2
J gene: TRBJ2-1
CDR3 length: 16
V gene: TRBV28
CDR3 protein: CASRGGRLAGVIEQFF
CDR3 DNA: TGTGCCAGCAGGGGGGGCAGACTAGCGGGAGTGATTGAGCAGTTCTTC

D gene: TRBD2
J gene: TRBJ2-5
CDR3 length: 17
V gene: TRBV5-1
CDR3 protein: CASSLLLAGGISETQYF
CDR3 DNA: TGCGCCAGCAGCTTGCTACTAGCGGGGGGCATTTCGGAGACCCAGTACTTC

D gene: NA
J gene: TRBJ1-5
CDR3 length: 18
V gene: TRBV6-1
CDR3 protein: CASSEERITGLNRQPQHF
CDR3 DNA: TGTGCCAGCAGTGAAGAGAGGATAACAGGGTTAAATCGTCAGCCCCAGCATTTT

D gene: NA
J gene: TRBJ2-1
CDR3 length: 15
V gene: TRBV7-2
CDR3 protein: CASSLRRPGYNEQFF
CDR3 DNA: TGTGCCAGCAGCTTAAGGAGGCCCGGCTACAATGAGCAGTTCTTC

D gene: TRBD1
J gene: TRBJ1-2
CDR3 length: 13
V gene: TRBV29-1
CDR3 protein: CSVGEQGNYGYTF
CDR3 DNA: TGCAGCGTTGGAGAACAGGGGAACTATGGCTACACCTTC

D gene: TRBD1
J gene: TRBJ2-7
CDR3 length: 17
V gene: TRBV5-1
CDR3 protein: CASSLYSGQGGWAEQYF
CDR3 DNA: TGCGCCAGCAGCTTGTACTCGGGACAGGGAGGATGGGCCGAGCAGTACTTC

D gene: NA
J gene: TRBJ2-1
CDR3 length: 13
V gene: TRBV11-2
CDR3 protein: CAGRAGGYNEQFF
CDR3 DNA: TGTGCCGGTCGAGCGGGCGGATACAATGAGCAGTTCTTC

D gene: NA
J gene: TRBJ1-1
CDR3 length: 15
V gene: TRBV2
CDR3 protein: CASSAWAGSGTEAFF
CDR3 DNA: TGTGCCAGCAGTGCCTGGGCAGGGTCGGGCACTGAAGCTTTCTTT

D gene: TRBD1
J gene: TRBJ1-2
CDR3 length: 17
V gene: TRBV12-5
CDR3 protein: CASGLAPNIQGTYGYTF
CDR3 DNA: TGTGCTAGTGGTTTGGCCCCTAACATACAGGGGACCTATGGCTACACCTTC

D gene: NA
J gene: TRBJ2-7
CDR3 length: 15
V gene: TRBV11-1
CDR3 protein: CASSLIYSSSYEQYF
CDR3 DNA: TGTGCCAGCAGCTTAATTTACAGTTCCTCCTACGAGCAGTACTTC

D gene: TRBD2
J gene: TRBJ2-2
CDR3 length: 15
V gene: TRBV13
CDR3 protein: CASRPSGRNTGELFF
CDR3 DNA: TGTGCCAGCAGACCTAGCGGGAGGAACACCGGGGAGCTGTTTTTT

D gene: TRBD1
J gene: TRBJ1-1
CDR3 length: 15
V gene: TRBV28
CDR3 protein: CASISPGTGGLEAFF
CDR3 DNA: TGTGCCAGCATCTCCCCCGGGACAGGGGGCCTGGAAGCTTTCTTT

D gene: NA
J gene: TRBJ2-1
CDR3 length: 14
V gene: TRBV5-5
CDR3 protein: CASSPRDGYNEQFF
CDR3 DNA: TGTGCCAGCAGCCCGCGGGACGGCTACAATGAGCAGTTCTTC

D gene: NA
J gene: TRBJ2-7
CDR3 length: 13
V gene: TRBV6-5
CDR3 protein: CATSSLQGHEQYF
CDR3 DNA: TGTGCCACCAGCTCATTACAGGGTCACGAGCAGTACTTC

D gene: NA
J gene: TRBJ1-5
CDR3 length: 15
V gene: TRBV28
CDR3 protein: CASSFPGSPNQPQHF
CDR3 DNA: TGTGCCAGCAGTTTTCCAGGGTCCCCGAATCAGCCCCAGCATTTT

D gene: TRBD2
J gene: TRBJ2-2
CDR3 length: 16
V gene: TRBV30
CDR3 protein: CAWSVPYSIAGGELFF
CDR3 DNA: TGTGCCTGGAGTGTCCCTTACTCGATAGCGGGCGGGGAGCTGTTTTTT

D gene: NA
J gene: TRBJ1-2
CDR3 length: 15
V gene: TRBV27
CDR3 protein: CASSSRGFGSHGYTF
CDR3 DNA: TGTGCCAGCAGTTCCAGAGGGTTTGGTTCGCATGGCTACACCTTC

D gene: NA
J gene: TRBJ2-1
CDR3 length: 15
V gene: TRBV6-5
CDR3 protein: CASRSTGSSYNEQFF
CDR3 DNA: TGTGCCAGCAGGTCCACAGGGAGCTCCTACAATGAGCAGTTCTTC